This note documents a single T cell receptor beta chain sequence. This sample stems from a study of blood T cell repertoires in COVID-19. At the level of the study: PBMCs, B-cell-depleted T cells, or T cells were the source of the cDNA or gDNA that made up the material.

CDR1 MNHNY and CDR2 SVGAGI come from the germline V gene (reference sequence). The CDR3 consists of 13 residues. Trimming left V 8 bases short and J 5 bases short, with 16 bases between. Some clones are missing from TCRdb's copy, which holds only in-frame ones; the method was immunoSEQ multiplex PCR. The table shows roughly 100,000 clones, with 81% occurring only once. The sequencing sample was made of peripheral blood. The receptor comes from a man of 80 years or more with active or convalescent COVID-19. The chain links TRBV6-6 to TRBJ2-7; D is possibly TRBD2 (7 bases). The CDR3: CASRGGSSNEQYF. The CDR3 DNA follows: TGTGCCAGCCGCGGGGGCAGCTCTAACGAGCAGTACTTC.